This T cell receptor beta chain was observed in a study of cytomegalovirus exposure and HLA in healthy donors. Findings of the study overall: The authors listed 164 TCR beta chains as cytomegalovirus-associated. Follow-up analysis later connected one missense variant in DCLRE1C with trimming of TCR beta V- and J-genes.

Remarks on this clone: As yet, its antigen is unknown.

PCR was performed using 60 Vbeta and 13 Jbeta primers. Profiled with immunoSEQ multiplex PCR; TCRdb holds only in-frame clones, not every one. Among approximately 110,000 clones listed, around 80% were seen once. Germline CDR1 LNHNV, CDR2 YYDKDF (reference sequence). Deletions cut 2 bases from V and 2 bases from J, with 6 bases between. This CDR3 is 13 amino acids long. Sequenced sample: PBMCs. The chain carries TRBV15 and TRBJ2-5; D is uncertain. The receptor's source is a man younger than 40 in good health and CMV-seropositive. The CDR3: CATSRSVQETQYF. The CDR3 bases are TGTGCCACCAGCAGATCCGTACAAGAGACCCAGTACTTC.